This T cell receptor beta chain appears in the sequencing data of a study of T cells in Graves' hyperthyroidism and ophthalmopathy. Germline loops: CDR1 SEHNR, CDR2 FQNEAQ (reference sequence). The CDR3 runs to 14 residues. V shed 1 base and J shed 1 base, with 7 bases lying between them. Diagnosis of hyperthyroidism was new in patients aged 18 to 65, and its duration was under 2 months. Amplification of TCR beta CDR3 regions was performed using RNA transcripts as template. During a first-round RT-PCR of the TCR CDR3, the HTBI primer set was used. TCRdb re-derived calls from the multiplex PCR reads in MiXCR, one entry per CDR3 protein. The sample lists hundreds of thousands of distinct CDR3 sequences, roughly 40% occurring once. This clonotype has at least ten counts.

Source material: blood. This sequence originates from a man younger than 30 with Graves' hyperthyroidism. The chain has TRBV7-9 and TRBJ1-1, with D hard to call. CDR3 loop: CASSLDPGNTEAFF. The CDR3 coding sequence is TGTGCCAGCAGCTTAGATCCAGGGAACACTGAAGCTTTCTTT.